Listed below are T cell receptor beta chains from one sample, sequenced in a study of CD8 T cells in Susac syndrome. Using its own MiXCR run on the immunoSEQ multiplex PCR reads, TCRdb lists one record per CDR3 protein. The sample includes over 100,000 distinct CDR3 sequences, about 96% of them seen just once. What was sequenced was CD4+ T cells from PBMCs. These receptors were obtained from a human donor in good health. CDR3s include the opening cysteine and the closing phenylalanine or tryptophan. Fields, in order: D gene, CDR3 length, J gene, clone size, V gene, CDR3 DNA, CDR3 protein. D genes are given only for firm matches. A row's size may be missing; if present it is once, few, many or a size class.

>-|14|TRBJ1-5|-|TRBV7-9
TGTGCCAGCAGCCCTGGGTCGGGTAAACAGCCCCAGCATTTT
CASSPGSGKQPQHF
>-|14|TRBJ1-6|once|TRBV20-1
TGCAGTGCTAGAGGGACACCCCGCGGATCACCCCTCCACTTT
CSARGTPRGSPLHF
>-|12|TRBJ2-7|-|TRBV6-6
TGTGCCAGCACTTCGGGGACAAACGAGCAGTACTTC
CASTSGTNEQYF
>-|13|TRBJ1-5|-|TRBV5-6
TGTGCCAGCAGCCGACAGGACAATCAGCCCCAGCATTTT
CASSRQDNQPQHF
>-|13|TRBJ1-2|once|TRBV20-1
TGCAGTGCTAGAGATGGACGGAACTATGGCTACACCTTC
CSARDGRNYGYTF
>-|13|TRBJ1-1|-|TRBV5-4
TGTGCCAGCAGCCGGGACATCGGAACTGAAGCTTTCTTT
CASSRDIGTEAFF
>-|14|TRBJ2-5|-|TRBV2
TGTGCCAGCAGTGAAGCACAGCGGCAAGAGACCCAGTACTTC
CASSEAQRQETQYF
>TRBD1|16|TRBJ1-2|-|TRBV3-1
TGTGCCAGCAGCCAGGGGTTCAGGGGGCGCGAGTTGGGCTACACCTTC
CASSQGFRGRELGYTF
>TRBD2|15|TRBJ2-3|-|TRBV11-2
TGTGCCAGCAGCTCGTATAGCGGGAGAATGGATACGCAGTATTTT
CASSSYSGRMDTQYF
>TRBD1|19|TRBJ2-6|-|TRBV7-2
TGTGCCAGCAGCTTACAGGCGGACAGGGGGTGGGCGGGGGCCAACGTCCTGACTTTC
CASSLQADRGWAGANVLTF
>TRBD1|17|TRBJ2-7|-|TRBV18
TGTGCCAGCTCACCCCCGTGGTCGCGGGACAGGATTGCCGAGCAGTACTTC
CASSPPWSRDRIAEQYF
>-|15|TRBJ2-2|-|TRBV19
TGTGCCAGTAGTAACAGGCTGAAAGGCACCGGGGAGCTGTTTTTT
CASSNRLKGTGELFF
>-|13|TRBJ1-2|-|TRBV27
TGTGCCAGCAGTTTACACAGGGACTATGGCTACACCTTC
CASSLHRDYGYTF
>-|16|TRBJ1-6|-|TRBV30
TGTGCCTGGAGTGCCGCCGGGAGTGGGGGGAATTCACCCCTCCACTTT
CAWSAAGSGGNSPLHF
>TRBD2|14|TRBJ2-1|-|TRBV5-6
TGTGCCAGCAGCCCCGGGAGGGGTCGGTATGAGCAGTTCTTC
CASSPGRGRYEQFF
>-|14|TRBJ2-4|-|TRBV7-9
TGTGCCAGCAGCTCCACCGGCAGAGAAAACATTCAGTACTTC
CASSSTGRENIQYF
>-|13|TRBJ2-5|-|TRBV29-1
TGCAGCGTTGAAAAGGGGTACCAAGAGACCCAGTACTTC
CSVEKGYQETQYF
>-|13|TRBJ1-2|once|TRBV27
TGTGCCAGCAGTTTAAGGTCAGATGGGGGCTACACCTTC
CASSLRSDGGYTF
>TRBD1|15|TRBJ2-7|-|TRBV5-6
TGTGCCAGCAGCCCCGGACAGGTCAGAGGCTACGAGCAGTACTTC
CASSPGQVRGYEQYF
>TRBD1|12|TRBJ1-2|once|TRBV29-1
TGCAGCGTCTCCGGGACAGCATATGGCTACACCTTC
CSVSGTAYGYTF
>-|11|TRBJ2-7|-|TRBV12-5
TGTGCTAGTGGTTTGGCTAATGAGCCCGTTTTC
CASGLANEPVF
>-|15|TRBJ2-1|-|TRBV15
TGTGCCACCCAGGAGGGGGGCAGCTCCTACAATGAGCAGTTCTTC
CATQEGGSSYNEQFF
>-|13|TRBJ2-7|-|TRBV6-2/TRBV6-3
TGTGCCAGCAGCTCCGAGACCTACTACGAGCAGTACTTC
CASSSETYYEQYF
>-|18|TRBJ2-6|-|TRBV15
TGTGCCACCAGCAGCGGCCCATGGGGGGGCCTGGGGGCCAACGTCCTGACTTTC
CATSSGPWGGLGANVLTF
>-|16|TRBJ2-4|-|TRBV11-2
TGTGCCAGCAGCGCGGGACAGCTTTTAGCCAAAAACATTCAGTACTTC
CASSAGQLLAKNIQYF
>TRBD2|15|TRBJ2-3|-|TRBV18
TGTGCCAGCTCCATAGCGGGGGGGCACACCGATACGCAGTATTTT
CASSIAGGHTDTQYF
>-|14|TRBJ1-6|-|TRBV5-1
TGCGCCAGCAGCTTGGGGGGGGATAATTCACCCCTCCACTTT
CASSLGGDNSPLHF
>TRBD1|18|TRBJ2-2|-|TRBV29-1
TGCAGCGTTGAAGAAGCCCCTGGACAGGGGGCGGACACCGGGGAGCTGTTTTTT
CSVEEAPGQGADTGELFF
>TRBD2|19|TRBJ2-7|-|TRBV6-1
TGTGCCAGCAGGAAAGCCCCCGGACTAGCGGGAACTATTTCCTACGAGCAGTACTTC
CASRKAPGLAGTISYEQYF
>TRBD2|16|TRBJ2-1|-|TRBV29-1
TGCAGCGTGGGGTCCGGGACTAGCGGGGAGAGGAATGAGCAGTTCTTC
CSVGSGTSGERNEQFF
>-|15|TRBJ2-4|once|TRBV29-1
TGCAGCGTCGTATTATCAGGTGGAGCCAAAAACATTCAGTACTTC
CSVVLSGGAKNIQYF
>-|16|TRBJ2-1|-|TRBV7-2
TGTGCCAGCAGCTTAGCAGGCGGCCCCTCCTACAATGAGCAGTTCTTC
CASSLAGGPSYNEQFF
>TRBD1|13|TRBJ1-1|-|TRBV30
TGTGCCTGGAGTAAAGGGGGCCTCACTGAAGCTTTCTTT
CAWSKGGLTEAFF
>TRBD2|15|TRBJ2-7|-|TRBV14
TGTGCCAGCAGCCACGGGCGGGGGGCAGGCTACGAGCAGTACTTC
CASSHGRGAGYEQYF
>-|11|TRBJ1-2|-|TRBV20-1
TGCAGTACGGGACGGCTCTATGGCTACACCTTC
CSTGRLYGYTF
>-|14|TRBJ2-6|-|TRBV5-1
TGCGCCAGCAGCTTCTCGGGGAGGGCCAACGTCCTGACTTTC
CASSFSGRANVLTF
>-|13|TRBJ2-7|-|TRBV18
TGTGCCAGCTCAGACAGGTCCCCCTACGAGCAGTACTTC
CASSDRSPYEQYF
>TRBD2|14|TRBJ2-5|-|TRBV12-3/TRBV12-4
TGTGCCAGCAGGACTAGCGGGATACAAGAGACCCAGTACTTC
CASRTSGIQETQYF
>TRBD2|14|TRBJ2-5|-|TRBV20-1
TGCAGTGTTACTAGCGGGGGGTACCAAGAGACCCAGTACTTC
CSVTSGGYQETQYF
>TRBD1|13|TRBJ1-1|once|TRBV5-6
TGTGCCAGCAGCCGTCGACAGGGGGGTGAAGCTTTCTTT
CASSRRQGGEAFF
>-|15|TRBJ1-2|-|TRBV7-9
TGTGCCAGCAGCTTCCCCCCCCGACCCAACTATGGCTACACCTTC
CASSFPPRPNYGYTF
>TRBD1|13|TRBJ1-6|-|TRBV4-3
TGCGCCAGCAGCCGGGACAGGGACTCACCCCTCCACTTT
CASSRDRDSPLHF
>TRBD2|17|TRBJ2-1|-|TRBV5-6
TGTGCCAGCAGCTTGGATAAAGCGGGAGGTTTCTACAATGAGCAGTTCTTC
CASSLDKAGGFYNEQFF
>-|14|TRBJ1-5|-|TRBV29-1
TGCAGCGTTGGGGTGGGGTCAAGCAATCAGCCCCAGCATTTT
CSVGVGSSNQPQHF
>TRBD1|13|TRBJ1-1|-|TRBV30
TGTGCCTGGGCCGGGACAGGGAAAACTGAAGCTTTCTTT
CAWAGTGKTEAFF
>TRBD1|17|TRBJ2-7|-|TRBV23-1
TGCGCCAGCAGTCAATCGAAGCAGGGGGTAGGGGCCTACGAGCAGTACTTC
CASSQSKQGVGAYEQYF
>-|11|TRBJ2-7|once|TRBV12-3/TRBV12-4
TGTGCCAGCAGCTTCCAGTACGAGCAGTACTTC
CASSFQYEQYF
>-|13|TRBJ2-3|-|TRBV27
TGTGCCAGCAGTTTAGGGCGTACAGATACGCAGTATTTT
CASSLGRTDTQYF
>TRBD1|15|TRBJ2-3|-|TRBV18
TGTGCCAGCTCACCGAGGGGACAGCTGAGCGATACGCAGTATTTT
CASSPRGQLSDTQYF
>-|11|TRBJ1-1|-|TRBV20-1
TGCAGTGCTAGCGAATCAGTTGGGGCTTTCTTT
CSASESVGAFF
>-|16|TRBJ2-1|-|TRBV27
TGTGCCAGCAGTTTAGATGGTGGTGACCTCTACAATGAGCAGTTCTTC
CASSLDGGDLYNEQFF
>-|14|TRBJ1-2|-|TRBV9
TGTGCCAGCAGCGTAGGGCGGTGGGGGGATGGCTACACCTTC
CASSVGRWGDGYTF
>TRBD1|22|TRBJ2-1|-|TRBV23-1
TGCGCCAGCAGTCAATCGGTAGGACAGGGGGCCCCCCGGGACGCCGACTGCAATGAGCAGTTCTTC
CASSQSVGQGAPRDADCNEQFF
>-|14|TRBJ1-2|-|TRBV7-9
TGTGCCAGCAGCGCGCCGCGACAGGTCTATGGCTACACCTTC
CASSAPRQVYGYTF
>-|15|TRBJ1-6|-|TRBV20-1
TGCAGTGCTAGAGAGGAAGTCCGAGATAATTCACCCCTCCACTTT
CSAREEVRDNSPLHF